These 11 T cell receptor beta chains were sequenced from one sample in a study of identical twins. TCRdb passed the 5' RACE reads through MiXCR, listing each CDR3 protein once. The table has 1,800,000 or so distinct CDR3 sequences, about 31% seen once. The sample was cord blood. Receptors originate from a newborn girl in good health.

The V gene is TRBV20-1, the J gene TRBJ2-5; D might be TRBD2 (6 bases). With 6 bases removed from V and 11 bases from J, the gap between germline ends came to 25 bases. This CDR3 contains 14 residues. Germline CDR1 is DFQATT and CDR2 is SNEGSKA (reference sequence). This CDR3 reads CSAGDFSIVDEQYF. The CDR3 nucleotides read TGCAGTGCCGGGGACTTCTCGATTGTAGATGAGCAGTACTTC.

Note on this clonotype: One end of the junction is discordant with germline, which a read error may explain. The chain's CDR3 is CSVSTGGYSTGTQYF. The CDR3 DNA reads as TGCAGCGTTTCGACAGGGGGTTATAGCACAGGTACGCAGTATTTT. This chain uses TRBV29-1 with TRBJ2-3; 9 nucleotides line up with TRBD1. Looked up from germline, CDR1 is SQVTM and CDR2 is ANQGSEA. The CDR3 totals 15 residues.

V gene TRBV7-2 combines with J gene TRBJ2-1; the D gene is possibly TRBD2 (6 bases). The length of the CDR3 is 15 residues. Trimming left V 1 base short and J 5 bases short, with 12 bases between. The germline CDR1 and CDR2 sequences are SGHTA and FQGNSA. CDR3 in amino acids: CASSLDGLPNNEQFF. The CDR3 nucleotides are TGTGCCAGCAGCTTAGATGGACTACCCAACAATGAGCAGTTCTTC.

Written as DNA, the CDR3 is TGTGCCAGCAGCTTAGTGGCGGGAGTAGGGTACGAGCAGTACTTC. This gives the protein CASSLVAGVGYEQYF. The chain combines TRBV11-2 with TRBJ2-7; TRBD2 agrees at 7 bases. This CDR3 has 15 amino acids. The trim removed 1 base at V and 4 bases at J, leaving 7 bases unmatched. Germline V gene lookup returns CDR1 SGHAT and CDR2 FQNNGV.

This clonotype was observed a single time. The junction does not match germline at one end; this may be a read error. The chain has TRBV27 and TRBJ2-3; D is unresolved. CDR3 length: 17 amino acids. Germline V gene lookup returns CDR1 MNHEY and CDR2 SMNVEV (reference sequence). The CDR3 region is CATSIRQSLLSTDTQYF. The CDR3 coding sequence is TGTGCCACCAGTATTCGGCAGTCCCTCCTTAGCACAGATACGCAGTATTTT.

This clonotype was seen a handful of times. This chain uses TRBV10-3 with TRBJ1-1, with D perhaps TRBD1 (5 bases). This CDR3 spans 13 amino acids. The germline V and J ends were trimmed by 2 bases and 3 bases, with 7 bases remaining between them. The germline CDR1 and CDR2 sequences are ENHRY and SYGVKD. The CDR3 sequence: CAISEGADTEAFF. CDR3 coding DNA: TGTGCCATCAGTGAGGGGGCAGACACTGAAGCTTTCTTT.

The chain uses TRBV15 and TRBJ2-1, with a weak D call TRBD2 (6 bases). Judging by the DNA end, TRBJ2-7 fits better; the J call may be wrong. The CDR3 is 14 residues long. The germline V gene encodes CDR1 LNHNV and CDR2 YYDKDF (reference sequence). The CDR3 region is CATSRDKGGYEQYF. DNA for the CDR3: TGTGCCACCAGCAGAGATAAGGGAGGCTACGAGCAGTACTTC.

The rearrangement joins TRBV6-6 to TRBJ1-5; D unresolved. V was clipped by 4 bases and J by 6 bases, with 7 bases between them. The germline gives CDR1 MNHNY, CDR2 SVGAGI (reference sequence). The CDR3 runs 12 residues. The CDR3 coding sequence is TGTGCCAGCAGTTCCACCGTTCAGCCCCAGCATTTT. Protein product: CASSSTVQPQHF.

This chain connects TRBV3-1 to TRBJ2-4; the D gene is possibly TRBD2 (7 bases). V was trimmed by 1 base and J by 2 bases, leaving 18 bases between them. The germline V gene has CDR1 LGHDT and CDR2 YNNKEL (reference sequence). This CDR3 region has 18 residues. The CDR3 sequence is CASSQASRGPLTKNIQYF. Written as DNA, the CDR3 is TGTGCCAGCAGCCAAGCCTCGCGGGGGCCCTTGACCAAAAACATTCAGTACTTC.

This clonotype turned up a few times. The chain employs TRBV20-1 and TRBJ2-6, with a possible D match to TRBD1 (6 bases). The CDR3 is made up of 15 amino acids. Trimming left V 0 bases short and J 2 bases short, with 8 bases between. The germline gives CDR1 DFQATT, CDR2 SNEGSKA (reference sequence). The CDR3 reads CSARDGTTGANVLTF. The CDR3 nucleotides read TGCAGTGCTAGAGATGGGACAACTGGGGCCAACGTCCTGACTTTC.

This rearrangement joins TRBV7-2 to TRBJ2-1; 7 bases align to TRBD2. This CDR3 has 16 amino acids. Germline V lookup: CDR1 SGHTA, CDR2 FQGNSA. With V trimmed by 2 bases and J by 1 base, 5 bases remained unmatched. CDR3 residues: CASSLRGGVSYNEQFF. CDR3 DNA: TGTGCCAGCAGCTTAAGGGGAGGGGTTTCCTACAATGAGCAGTTCTTC.